This is a list of T cell receptor beta chains from one sample in a study of T cell changes during pregnancy in multiple sclerosis. Repertoires were generated with immunoSEQ multiplex PCR, while TCRdb's copy carries only in-frame clones and drops some. Among some 70,000 clones listed, over 75% were seen once. The source material was peripheral blood, sampled in the third trimester of pregnancy. These receptors all stem from a female donor with multiple sclerosis, enrolled in a pregnancy study. CDR3s include the opening cysteine and the closing phenylalanine or tryptophan. A D gene is named only where the DNA matches it firmly. Rows give clone size only sometimes, using once, few, many, or a class for an expanded clone.

d_gene: TRBD1; abundance: -; j_gene: TRBJ1-2; v_gene: TRBV27; CDR3aa: CASSFGGQGDGYTF; CDR3nt: TGTGCCAGCAGTTTTGGGGGACAGGGTGATGGCTACACCTTC
d_gene: -; abundance: -; j_gene: TRBJ2-1; v_gene: TRBV5-6; CDR3aa: CASSLGQFYSYNEQFF; CDR3nt: TGTGCCAGCAGCCTCGGACAGTTCTACTCCTACAATGAGCAGTTCTTC
d_gene: -; abundance: -; j_gene: TRBJ1-2; v_gene: TRBV4-1; CDR3aa: CASSQDRDEGYYGYTF; CDR3nt: TGCGCCAGCAGCCAAGATAGGGATGAGGGTTACTATGGCTACACCTTC
d_gene: -; abundance: once; j_gene: TRBJ1-5; v_gene: TRBV4-2; CDR3aa: CASSQGGSRSNQPQHF; CDR3nt: TGTGCCAGCAGCCAAGGCGGATCTAGGAGCAATCAGCCCCAGCATTTT
d_gene: -; abundance: once; j_gene: TRBJ2-7; v_gene: TRBV6-1; CDR3aa: CASSELQVPNEQYF; CDR3nt: TGTGCCAGCAGTGAGTTACAGGTCCCAAACGAGCAGTACTTC
d_gene: -; abundance: -; j_gene: TRBJ1-4; v_gene: TRBV15; CDR3aa: CATSRDQEYDSFNEKLFF; CDR3nt: TGTGCCACCAGCAGAGATCAGGAGTACGACAGCTTTAATGAAAAACTGTTTTTT
d_gene: -; abundance: -; j_gene: TRBJ2-2; v_gene: TRBV21-1; CDR3aa: CASSRRRGQGPTGELFF; CDR3nt: TGTGCCAGCAGCCGAAGGAGGGGACAGGGCCCCACCGGGGAGCTGTTTTTT
d_gene: TRBD2; abundance: -; j_gene: TRBJ2-3; v_gene: TRBV5-4; CDR3aa: CASSPGGATDTQYF; CDR3nt: TGTGCCAGCAGCCCGGGGGGAGCCACAGATACGCAGTATTTT
d_gene: -; abundance: -; j_gene: TRBJ2-3; v_gene: TRBV30; CDR3aa: CAWSPNFDTQYF; CDR3nt: TGTGCCTGGAGCCCGAACTTCGATACGCAGTATTTT
d_gene: -; abundance: -; j_gene: TRBJ2-3; v_gene: TRBV27; CDR3aa: CASSFTPPHTQYF; CDR3nt: TGTGCCAGCAGTTTCACTCCCCCCCATACGCAGTATTTT
d_gene: TRBD2; abundance: -; j_gene: TRBJ2-7; v_gene: TRBV30; CDR3aa: CAWRRSGGYEQYF; CDR3nt: TGTGCCTGGAGACGTAGCGGGGGCTACGAGCAGTACTTC
d_gene: -; abundance: -; j_gene: TRBJ2-2; v_gene: TRBV18; CDR3aa: CASSPMDSANTGELFF; CDR3nt: TGTGCCAGCTCACCGATGGACAGTGCGAACACCGGGGAGCTGTTTTTT
d_gene: -; abundance: -; j_gene: TRBJ1-2; v_gene: TRBV2; CDR3aa: CASSEIGRGRGYTF; CDR3nt: TGTGCCAGCAGTGAAATCGGGAGGGGTCGTGGCTACACCTTC
d_gene: -; abundance: -; j_gene: TRBJ1-2; v_gene: TRBV5-1; CDR3aa: CASSFGAEYGYTF; CDR3nt: TGCGCCAGCAGCTTTGGGGCGGAGTATGGCTACACCTTC
d_gene: TRBD1; abundance: -; j_gene: TRBJ1-6; v_gene: TRBV19; CDR3aa: CASTWTGDNSPLHF; CDR3nt: TGTGCCAGTACCTGGACAGGGGATAATTCACCCCTCCACTTT
d_gene: TRBD1; abundance: -; j_gene: TRBJ1-5; v_gene: TRBV30; CDR3aa: CAWSGQGYQPQHF; CDR3nt: TGTGCCTGGAGTGGACAGGGCTATCAGCCCCAGCATTTT
d_gene: TRBD1; abundance: -; j_gene: TRBJ2-2; v_gene: TRBV7-9; CDR3aa: CASSLGQGIGGELFF; CDR3nt: TGTGCCAGCAGCCTGGGACAGGGGATCGGCGGGGAGCTGTTTTTT
d_gene: TRBD1; abundance: -; j_gene: TRBJ2-7; v_gene: TRBV27; CDR3aa: CASSARTGGQYF; CDR3nt: TGTGCCAGCAGTGCGAGGACAGGGGGGCAGTACTTC
d_gene: -; abundance: -; j_gene: TRBJ1-6; v_gene: TRBV6-4; CDR3aa: CASSAQGFGSYNSPLHF; CDR3nt: TGTGCCAGCAGTGCTCAGGGTTTTGGCTCCTATAATTCACCCCTCCACTTT
d_gene: TRBD1; abundance: -; j_gene: TRBJ1-1; v_gene: TRBV7-9; CDR3aa: CASSLSVMSGGEAFF; CDR3nt: TGTGCCAGCAGCTTAAGTGTAATGTCAGGGGGTGAAGCTTTCTTT
d_gene: TRBD1; abundance: -; j_gene: TRBJ2-2; v_gene: TRBV11-3; CDR3aa: CASSFEGQGGTGELFF; CDR3nt: TGTGCCAGCAGCTTCGAGGGACAGGGGGGTACCGGGGAGCTGTTTTTT
d_gene: -; abundance: -; j_gene: TRBJ2-3; v_gene: TRBV10-3; CDR3aa: CAVQSGLDTDTQYF; CDR3nt: TGTGCCGTGCAGAGTGGGCTTGACACAGATACGCAGTATTTT
d_gene: -; abundance: -; j_gene: TRBJ2-5; v_gene: TRBV7-9; CDR3aa: CASSLARESETQYF; CDR3nt: TGTGCCAGCAGCTTAGCAAGGGAGTCGGAGACCCAGTACTTC
d_gene: TRBD1; abundance: -; j_gene: TRBJ1-1; v_gene: TRBV5-1; CDR3aa: CASSLRQGPNTEAFF; CDR3nt: TGCGCCAGCAGCCTCAGACAGGGGCCGAACACTGAAGCTTTCTTT
d_gene: -; abundance: -; j_gene: TRBJ2-1; v_gene: TRBV5-1; CDR3aa: CASSPSGSFSYNEQFF; CDR3nt: TGCGCCAGCAGCCCCTCAGGTTCCTTCTCCTACAATGAGCAGTTCTTC
d_gene: -; abundance: -; j_gene: TRBJ1-2; v_gene: TRBV2; CDR3aa: CASSGWGASYGYTF; CDR3nt: TGTGCCAGCAGCGGATGGGGAGCTAGCTATGGCTACACCTTC
d_gene: TRBD2; abundance: -; j_gene: TRBJ2-1; v_gene: TRBV9; CDR3aa: CASSAGTSGVNEQFF; CDR3nt: TGTGCCAGCAGCGCTGGGACTAGCGGGGTCAATGAGCAGTTCTTC
d_gene: -; abundance: -; j_gene: TRBJ1-2; v_gene: TRBV29-1; CDR3aa: CSVEDQSGYYYGYTF; CDR3nt: TGCAGCGTTGAAGATCAATCGGGGTATTACTATGGCTACACCTTC
d_gene: -; abundance: -; j_gene: TRBJ2-7; v_gene: TRBV9; CDR3aa: CASSVAGTAYEQYF; CDR3nt: TGTGCCAGCAGCGTGGCGGGGACAGCCTACGAGCAGTACTTC
d_gene: TRBD2; abundance: -; j_gene: TRBJ2-7; v_gene: TRBV5-1; CDR3aa: CASSLTTSGRLLSSYEQYF; CDR3nt: TGCGCCAGCAGCTTGACCACTAGCGGGAGGCTACTCAGCTCCTACGAGCAGTACTTC
d_gene: -; abundance: -; j_gene: TRBJ1-5; v_gene: TRBV4-2; CDR3aa: CASSSTDSSNQPQHF; CDR3nt: TGTGCCAGCAGCTCCACCGACAGCAGCAATCAGCCCCAGCATTTT
d_gene: TRBD1; abundance: -; j_gene: TRBJ2-7; v_gene: TRBV4-3; CDR3aa: CASSQDRLGQGFYEQYF; CDR3nt: TGCGCCAGCAGCCAAGATCGTTTGGGACAGGGTTTCTACGAGCAGTACTTC
d_gene: -; abundance: -; j_gene: TRBJ1-1; v_gene: TRBV18; CDR3aa: CASSYGENTEAFF; CDR3nt: TGTGCCAGCTCATACGGGGAGAACACTGAAGCTTTCTTT
d_gene: -; abundance: -; j_gene: TRBJ2-7; v_gene: TRBV13; CDR3aa: CASSEGGDTSYEQYF; CDR3nt: TGTGCCAGCAGTGAGGGGGGGGACACCTCCTACGAGCAGTACTTC
d_gene: -; abundance: -; j_gene: TRBJ1-2; v_gene: TRBV27; CDR3aa: CASRAPKGLGGNYGYTF; CDR3nt: TGTGCCAGCAGAGCTCCCAAAGGACTAGGGGGTAACTATGGCTACACCTTC
d_gene: TRBD1; abundance: -; j_gene: TRBJ2-1; v_gene: TRBV5-5; CDR3aa: CASSRQGLDNEQFF; CDR3nt: TGTGCCAGCAGCCGACAGGGATTGGACAATGAGCAGTTCTTC
d_gene: -; abundance: -; j_gene: TRBJ1-2; v_gene: TRBV6-5; CDR3aa: CASSYYGYGYTF; CDR3nt: TGTGCCAGCAGTTACTACGGCTATGGCTACACCTTC
d_gene: TRBD1; abundance: -; j_gene: TRBJ2-7; v_gene: TRBV6-1; CDR3aa: CATLPGDRASYEQYF; CDR3nt: TGTGCCACCCTTCCTGGGGACAGGGCCTCCTACGAGCAGTACTTC
d_gene: TRBD1; abundance: -; j_gene: TRBJ1-4; v_gene: TRBV4-1; CDR3aa: CASSQDYDRVGKLFF; CDR3nt: TGCGCCAGCAGCCAAGATTATGACAGGGTGGGGAAACTGTTTTTT
d_gene: -; abundance: -; j_gene: TRBJ2-3; v_gene: TRBV11-2; CDR3aa: CASSHPRAGRGTDTQYF; CDR3nt: TGTGCCAGCAGCCACCCCCGGGCGGGAAGGGGCACAGATACGCAGTATTTT
d_gene: TRBD2; abundance: -; j_gene: TRBJ2-1; v_gene: TRBV5-4; CDR3aa: CASSLTSGSYNEQFF; CDR3nt: TGTGCCAGCAGCCTAACTAGCGGCTCCTACAATGAGCAGTTCTTC